This is a list of T cell receptor beta chains from one sample in a study of molecular identifiers for immune sequencing clone quantification. In TCRdb, the PCR reads were re-called with MiXCR into one record per CDR3 protein. The data show about 40,000 distinct CDR3 sequences, around a sixth seen once. Source material: naive CD8+ T cells from blood, with Jurkat cell RNA spiked in. The receptors derive from a human donor in good health. Some libraries in this study had Jurkat cell RNA spiked in. Both conserved end residues are trimmed from each CDR3.

v_call: TRBV27; cdr3_aa: ASSLVYGSDFYGYT
v_call: TRBV6-5; cdr3_aa: ASSYGLAGEVGNIQY
v_call: TRBV4-3; cdr3_aa: ASSQVQGFSYEQY
v_call: TRBV28; cdr3_aa: ASSFAPGLGPEAF
v_call: TRBV29-1; cdr3_aa: SVGAGFTEAF
v_call: TRBV12-3/TRBV12-4; cdr3_aa: ASSFWREAF
v_call: TRBV9; cdr3_aa: ASSPEDSYEQY
v_call: TRBV21-1; cdr3_aa: ASSKGQAPTEAF
v_call: TRBV7-9; cdr3_aa: ASSLARGQGIQY
v_call: TRBV20-1; cdr3_aa: SARVPSSYEQY
v_call: TRBV15; cdr3_aa: ATSRGGRETQY
v_call: TRBV6-2/TRBV6-3; cdr3_aa: ASSYSDGFSDYNEQF
v_call: TRBV7-2; cdr3_aa: ASSFRDTEAF
v_call: TRBV7-9; cdr3_aa: ASSLPTSGWQSYEQY
v_call: TRBV19; cdr3_aa: ASSLPPVDSGRYTGELF
v_call: TRBV7-9; cdr3_aa: ASSYEDTGGTGELF
v_call: TRBV25-1; cdr3_aa: ASSDPGVGNYGYT
v_call: TRBV9; cdr3_aa: ASSVSFTEVVDNEQF
v_call: TRBV6-2/TRBV6-3; cdr3_aa: ASSYSKWGLEQPQH
v_call: TRBV20-1; cdr3_aa: SARATTSGRVQIRHRTFSEQY
v_call: TRBV11-2; cdr3_aa: ASSSRPPGDEQY
v_call: TRBV13; cdr3_aa: ASSLLIRGYYGYT
v_call: TRBV4-1; cdr3_aa: ASSQDDSYYEQY
v_call: TRBV5-5; cdr3_aa: TSRVGTLSYNEQF
v_call: TRBV6-2/TRBV6-3; cdr3_aa: ASSYSGLVTYQETQY
v_call: TRBV7-2; cdr3_aa: ASSYWQEEYGYT
v_call: TRBV7-6; cdr3_aa: ASSLAPTSVDNEQF
v_call: TRBV29-1; cdr3_aa: SVPGLAGLNEQF
v_call: TRBV4-3; cdr3_aa: ASSHDSSGANVLT
v_call: TRBV25-1; cdr3_aa: ASSDQARELF
v_call: TRBV4-1; cdr3_aa: ASSQVMAANTEAF
v_call: TRBV4-2; cdr3_aa: ASSLKGSYTQEAF
v_call: TRBV7-6; cdr3_aa: ASSLTGPDTQY
v_call: TRBV29-1; cdr3_aa: SVDGTSGIGEQY
v_call: TRBV9; cdr3_aa: ASSVYGRPSSGNTIY
v_call: TRBV6-5; cdr3_aa: ASSSHRGTEAF
v_call: TRBV20-1; cdr3_aa: SAGTGNTGELF
v_call: TRBV12-3/TRBV12-4; cdr3_aa: ASSLVHGQKNTEAF
v_call: TRBV7-6; cdr3_aa: ASSLRDRGTDTQY
v_call: TRBV28; cdr3_aa: ASSGEFIWSTGEIDTQY
v_call: TRBV6-6; cdr3_aa: ASRPISGGSYEQY
v_call: TRBV24-1; cdr3_aa: ATSPGGFGEKLF
v_call: TRBV20-1; cdr3_aa: SARIRQGQETQY
v_call: TRBV12-3/TRBV12-4; cdr3_aa: ASIPSGGTYNEQF